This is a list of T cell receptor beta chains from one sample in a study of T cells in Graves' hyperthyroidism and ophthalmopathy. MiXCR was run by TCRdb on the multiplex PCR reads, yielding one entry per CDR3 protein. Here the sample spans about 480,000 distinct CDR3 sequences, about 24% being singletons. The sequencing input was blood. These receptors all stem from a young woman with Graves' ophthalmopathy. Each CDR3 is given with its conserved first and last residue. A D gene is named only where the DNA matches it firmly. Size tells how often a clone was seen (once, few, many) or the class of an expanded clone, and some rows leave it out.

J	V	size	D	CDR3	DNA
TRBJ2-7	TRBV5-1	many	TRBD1	CASSRTGSNEQYF	TGCGCCAGCAGCAGGACAGGGAGCAACGAGCAGTACTTC
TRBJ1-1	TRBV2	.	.	CASWPDLNTEAFF	TGTGCCAGCTGGCCAGACCTGAACACTGAAGCTTTCTTT
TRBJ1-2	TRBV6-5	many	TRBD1	CASSYKGAPHGYTF	TGTGCCAGCAGTTATAAGGGGGCGCCCCATGGCTACACCTTC
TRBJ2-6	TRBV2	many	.	CASSGLSGANVLTF	TGTGCCAGCAGTGGTCTCTCTGGGGCCAACGTCCTGACTTTC
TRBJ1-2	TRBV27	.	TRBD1	CASKRQGQGPNYGYTF	TGTGCCAGCAAACGACAGGGGCAAGGGCCTAACTATGGCTACACCTTC
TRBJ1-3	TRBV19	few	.	CASSFDRGNTIYF	TGTGCCAGTAGTTTCGACCGGGGAAACACCATATATTTT
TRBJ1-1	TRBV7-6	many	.	CASSLLHGENTEAFF	TGTGCCAGCAGCTTGCTGCATGGGGAGAACACTGAAGCTTTCTTT
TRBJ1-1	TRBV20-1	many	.	CSARDTWNTEAFF	TGCAGTGCTAGAGATACCTGGAACACTGAAGCTTTCTTT
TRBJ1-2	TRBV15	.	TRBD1	CATSRKDRGNGYTF	TGTGCCACCAGCAGAAAAGACAGGGGGAATGGCTACACCTTC
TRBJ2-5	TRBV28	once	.	CASSPTGYQETEYF	TGTGCCAGCAGCCCAACCGGGTACCAAGAGACCGAGTACTTC
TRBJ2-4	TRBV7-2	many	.	CASSFEVPLGENIQYF	TGTGCCAGCAGCTTTGAAGTCCCTTTGGGCGAAAACATTCAGTACTTC
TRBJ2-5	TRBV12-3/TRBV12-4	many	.	CASSLGQKETQYF	TGTGCCAGTAGTCTCGGACAGAAAGAGACCCAGTACTTC
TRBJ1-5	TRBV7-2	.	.	CASSLVPHSNQPQHF	TGTGCCAGCAGCTTAGTACCACATAGCAATCAGCCCCAGCATTTT
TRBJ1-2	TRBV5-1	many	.	CASSTDPRTPNYGYTF	TGCGCCAGCAGCACCGATCCAAGGACGCCCAACTATGGCTACACCTTC
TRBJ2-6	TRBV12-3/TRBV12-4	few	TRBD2	CASSSGLALSSGANVLTF	TGTGCCAGCAGTTCGGGACTAGCGCTCAGCTCTGGGGCCAACGTCCTGACTTTC
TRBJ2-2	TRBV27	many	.	CASSRYRDRELFF	TGTGCCAGCAGTCGATACAGGGATCGGGAGCTGTTTTTT
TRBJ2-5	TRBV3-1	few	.	CASSQAGAPETQYF	TGTGCCAGCAGCCAGGCGGGGGCCCCAGAGACCCAGTACTTC
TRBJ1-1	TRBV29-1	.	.	CSVEESGGLNTEACF	TGCAGCGTTGAAGAGTCTGGGGGGTTGAACACTGAAGCTTGCTTT
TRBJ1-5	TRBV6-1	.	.	CASEGGVNSNQPQHF	TGTGCCAGCGAAGGAGGCGTCAATAGCAATCAGCCCCAGCATTTT
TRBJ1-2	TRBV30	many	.	CAWSRVFNYGYTF	TGTGCCTGGAGTCGGGTCTTTAACTATGGCTACACCTTC
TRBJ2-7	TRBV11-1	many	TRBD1	CASSPGTGAHYEQYF	TGTGCCAGCAGCCCCGGGACAGGGGCCCATTACGAGCAGTACTTC
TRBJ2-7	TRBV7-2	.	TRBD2	CASSLASSGRSSSYEQYF	TGTGCCAGCAGCTTAGCGAGTAGCGGGAGGTCGTCTTCCTACGAGCAGTACTTC
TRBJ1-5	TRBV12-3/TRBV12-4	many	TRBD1	CASTGQGHLGPQHF	TGTGCCAGCACGGGACAGGGCCACCTAGGGCCCCAGCATTTT
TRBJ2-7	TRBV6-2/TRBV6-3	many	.	CASSPAGLPYEQYF	TGTGCCAGCAGTCCCGCAGGGCTACCCTACGAGCAGTACTTC
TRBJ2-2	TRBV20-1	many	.	CSARDLRRITGELFF	TGCAGTGCTAGAGATCTTCGCAGAATCACCGGGGAGCTGTTTTTT
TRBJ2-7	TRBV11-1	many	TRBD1	CASSPRQGPLYEQYF	TGTGCCAGCAGCCCCAGACAGGGGCCCCTTTACGAGCAGTACTTC
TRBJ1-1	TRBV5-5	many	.	CASSLAWGPPEAFF	TGTGCCAGCAGCTTGGCCTGGGGGCCCCCTGAAGCTTTCTTT
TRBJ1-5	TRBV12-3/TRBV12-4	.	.	CASSSGGFQPQHF	TGTGCCAGCAGTTCTGGGGGGTTCCAGCCCCAGCATTTT
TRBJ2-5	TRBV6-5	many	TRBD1	CASSNGQGRQETQYF	TGTGCCAGCAGTAACGGACAGGGACGCCAAGAGACCCAGTACTTC
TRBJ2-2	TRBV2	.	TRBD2	CASSDSGRITGELFF	TGTGCCAGCAGTGATAGCGGGAGGATCACCGGGGAGCTGTTTTTT
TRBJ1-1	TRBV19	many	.	CASSFKGSPNTEAFF	TGTGCCAGTAGTTTCAAGGGGAGCCCAAACACTGAAGCTTTCTTT
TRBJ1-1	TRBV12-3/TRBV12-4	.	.	CASSRGGANEAFF	TGTGCCAGCAGTCGAGGGGGGGCCAATGAAGCTTTCTTT
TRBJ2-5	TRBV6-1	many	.	CASSGVWQKQETQYF	TGTGCCAGCAGTGGAGTGTGGCAGAAACAAGAGACCCAGTACTTC
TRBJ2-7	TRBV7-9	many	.	CASSWPAGLDEQYF	TGTGCCAGCAGCTGGCCGGCAGGGCTGGACGAGCAGTACTTC
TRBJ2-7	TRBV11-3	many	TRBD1	CASIGTGKISYEQYF	TGTGCCAGCATTGGGACAGGGAAAATCTCCTACGAGCAGTACTTC
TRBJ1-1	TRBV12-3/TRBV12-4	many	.	CASTPPGPNTEAFF	TGTGCCAGCACCCCCCCAGGGCCGAACACTGAAGCTTTCTTT
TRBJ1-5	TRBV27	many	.	CASSPKTANQPQHF	TGTGCCAGCAGTCCGAAAACAGCCAATCAGCCCCAGCATTTT
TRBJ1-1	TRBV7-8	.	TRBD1	CASSPRDRGSTEAFF	TGTGCCAGCAGCCCTCGGGACAGGGGTTCTACTGAAGCTTTCTTT
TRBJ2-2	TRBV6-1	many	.	CASSEAPGYTGELFF	TGTGCCAGCAGTGAAGCGCCGGGTTACACCGGGGAGCTGTTTTTT
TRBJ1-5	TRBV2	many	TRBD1	CASSDPVGTGVRQPQHF	TGTGCCAGCAGTGACCCGGTCGGGACAGGGGTTCGTCAGCCCCAGCATTTT
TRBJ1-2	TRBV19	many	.	CASTLGSRNYGYTF	TGTGCCAGTACCCTGGGCTCCAGGAACTATGGCTACACCTTC
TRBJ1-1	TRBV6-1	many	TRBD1	CASKPGQMNTEAFF	TGTGCCAGCAAGCCGGGACAGATGAACACTGAAGCTTTCTTT
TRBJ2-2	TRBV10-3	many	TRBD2	CAISKTSANTGELFF	TGTGCCATCAGTAAGACTAGCGCGAACACCGGGGAGCTGTTTTTT
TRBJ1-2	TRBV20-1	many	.	CSARPYGAGYGYTF	TGCAGTGCTAGACCTTACGGTGCCGGCTATGGCTACACCTTC
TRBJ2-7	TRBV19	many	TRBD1	CASSLIGQGAREQYF	TGTGCCAGTAGTTTGATTGGACAGGGGGCGCGGGAGCAGTACTTC
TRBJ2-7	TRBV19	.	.	CASSIKSGRGYEQYF	TGTGCCAGTAGTATAAAATCTGGCAGGGGATACGAGCAGTACTTC
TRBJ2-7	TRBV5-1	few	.	CASSGPGAGEQYF	TGCGCCAGCAGCGGGCCAGGGGCGGGCGAGCAGTACTTC
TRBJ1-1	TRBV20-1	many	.	CSARDYRSPEAFF	TGCAGTGCTAGAGATTACAGGAGTCCTGAAGCTTTCTTT
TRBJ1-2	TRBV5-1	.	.	CASSLRFNYGYTF	TGCGCCAGCAGCTTGAGGTTTAACTATGGCTACACCTTC
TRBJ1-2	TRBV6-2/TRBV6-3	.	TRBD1	CASSYGQGALYGYTF	TGTGCCAGCAGTTACGGACAGGGGGCCCTATATGGCTACACCTTC
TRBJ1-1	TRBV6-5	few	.	CASSYAETEAFF	TGTGCCAGCAGTTACGCAGAGACCGAAGCTTTCTTT
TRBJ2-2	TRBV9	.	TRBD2	CASSPEGTSSTGELFF	TGTGCCAGCAGCCCAGAAGGGACTAGCAGCACCGGGGAGCTGTTTTTT
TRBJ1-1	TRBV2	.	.	CASSGDGNTEAFF	TGTGCCAGCAGTGGTGACGGGAACACTGAAGCTTTCTTT
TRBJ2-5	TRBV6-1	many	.	CASSERGGQTQYF	TGTGCCAGCAGTGAAAGAGGGGGGCAGACCCAGTACTTC